One sample yielded the 27 T cell receptor beta chains listed below, sequenced in a study of blood T cell repertoires in COVID-19. This table comes from immunoSEQ multiplex PCR, and its TCRdb copy is limited to in-frame clones, with some not included. The sample has about 81,000 clones; 91% are singletons. The sample was peripheral blood. The origin of the receptors is a woman aged 45-65 years in a cohort sampled during active COVID-19.

The V call is TRBV5-4, the J call TRBJ2-3; D is uncertain. The V end lost 4 bases, the J end lost 5 bases, and 11 bases lay between the germline ends. The CDR3 runs to 13 residues. Germline V gene sequence: CDR1 SGHNT, CDR2 YYREEE (reference sequence). The CDR3: CASSKLFLDTQYF. The CDR3 nucleotides read TGTGCCAGCAGCAAACTGTTTTTAGATACGCAGTATTTT. The full variable domain, its missing parts supplied by reference TRBV5-4 and TRBJ2-3, is ETGVTQSPTHLIKTRGQQVTLRCSSQSGHNTVSWYQQALGQGPQFIFQYYREEENGRGNFPPRFSGLQFPNYSSELNVNALELDDSALYLCASSKLFLDTQYFGPGTRLTVL.

The chain is built from TRBV5-6 and TRBJ2-7; 15 nucleotides align to TRBD2. The length of the CDR3 is 18 residues. Per the germline V gene, CDR1 is SGHDT and CDR2 is YYEEEE. Trimming removed 4 bases from V and 4 bases from J; junction bases left unmatched: 12. The DNA of the CDR3 is TGTGCCAGCAGCCACACCCCCGGGACTAGCGGGAGGCGATACGAGCAGTACTTC. Protein sequence: CASSHTPGTSGRRYEQYF.

About this clone itself: At one end, the junction sequence differs from germline, possibly due to a read error. The chain carries TRBV7-7 and TRBJ2-2; D possibly corresponds to TRBD2 (6 bases). Per germline, CDR1 SSHAT and CDR2 FNYEAQ (reference sequence). The CDR3 has 14 amino acids. CDR3 amino acids: CASSRDFHTGELFF. DNA of the CDR3: TGTGCTAGCAGCCGGGACTTTCACACCGGGGAGCTGTTTTTT.

This chain links TRBV27 with TRBJ2-1, with D perhaps TRBD2 (5 bases). V was trimmed by 0 bases and J by 0 bases, leaving 15 bases between them. The germline gives CDR1 MNHEY, CDR2 SMNVEV (reference sequence). The length of the CDR3 is 18 residues. CDR3 sequence reads: CASSLSGSPFDSYNEQFF. In DNA form, the CDR3 reads TGTGCCAGCAGTTTATCTGGGAGTCCGTTCGACTCCTACAATGAGCAGTTCTTC.

DNA of the CDR3: TGTGCCAGCAGACCGCCCTGGACTAGCGTCTACAATGAGCAGTTCTTC. Its translation: CASRPPWTSVYNEQFF. The chain combines TRBV28 with TRBJ2-1, with 9 positions matching TRBD2. CDR1 and CDR2 (germline): MDHEN, SYDVKM. The CDR3 runs 16 residues. Trimming cost V 6 bases and J 3 bases; bases outside gene matches: 9. The full variable domain, with the rest looked up from reference TRBV28 and TRBJ2-1, is DVKVTQSSRYLVKRTGEKVFLECVQDMDHENMFWYRQDPGLGLRLIYFSYDVKMKEKGDIPEGYSVSREKKERFSLILESASTNQTSMYLCASRPPWTSVYNEQFFGPGTRLTVL.

The rearrangement joins TRBV19 to TRBJ1-2, with D hard to call. V lost 7 bases to trimming and J lost 3 bases, with 18 bases between them. Looked up from germline, CDR1 is LNHDA and CDR2 is SQIVND (reference sequence). The CDR3 is 15 amino acids. DNA for the CDR3: TGTGCCAGTAAAATACTACTTAGAGCGGACTATGGCTACACCTTC. Translated, it gives CASKILLRADYGYTF.

J is TRBJ2-1 and V is TRBV6-5, with 8 bases lining up with TRBD2. The CDR3 is 14 amino acids. Germline CDR1 is MNHEY and CDR2 is SVGAGI. Trimming removed 5 bases from V and 7 bases from J; junction bases left unmatched: 7. The CDR3 nucleotides are TGTGCCAGCAGTATAAGCGGGAGAGGTAATGAGCAGTTCTTC. This translates into CASSISGRGNEQFF.

This chain uses TRBV10-3 with TRBJ2-7; tentative D call: TRBD1 (5 bases). Trimming removed 6 bases from V and 2 bases from J, with 17 bases in between. This CDR3 spans 15 amino acids. Germline values: CDR1 ENHRY, CDR2 SYGVKD. CDR3 sequence (DNA): TGTGCCATCAGCCACCCAGGGCAGGGTACCTACGAGCAGTACTTC. This sequence encodes CAISHPGQGTYEQYF.

This chain joins TRBV28 and TRBJ1-1; maybe TRBD1 (6 bases). The CDR3 spans 12 residues. Germline V gene lookup returns CDR1 MDHEN and CDR2 SYDVKM. Trimming shortened V by 3 bases and J by 6 bases, and 8 bases separated the two germline ends. CDR3 region: CASSLAGAEAFF. CDR3 nucleotides: TGTGCCAGCAGTTTGGCAGGGGCTGAAGCTTTCTTT.

This chain links TRBV19 with TRBJ2-1; TRBD2 agrees at 8 bases. The CDR3 contains 17 residues. The V and J ends lost 8 bases and 4 bases, in that order; junction bases with no gene match: 16. The germline CDR1 and CDR2 sequences are LNHDA and SQIVND (reference sequence). The CDR3 loop reads CASSRSGAMRTYNEQFF. The CDR3, as DNA: TGTGCCAGTTCTCGTAGCGGGGCTATGAGGACTTACAATGAGCAGTTCTTC.

The chain uses TRBV6-5 and TRBJ2-7; a possible D gene is TRBD1 (6 bases). V dropped 3 bases and J dropped 0 bases, with 15 bases sitting between them. Per the germline V gene, CDR1 is MNHEY and CDR2 is SVGAGI. CDR3 length: 16 residues. The CDR3 sequence is CASSYRAGEPSYEQYF. CDR3 DNA: TGTGCCAGCAGTTATAGGGCAGGGGAACCCTCCTACGAGCAGTACTTC.

V usage is TRBV18 and J usage is TRBJ1-3; D perhaps matches TRBD1 (5 bases). Germline V gene data show CDR1 as KGHSH and CDR2 as LQKENI. The ends were cut back, 1 base at V and 0 bases at J, with 7 bases in the middle. The CDR3 contains 15 residues. The CDR3 reads CASSPQTVSGNTIYF. Written as DNA, the CDR3 is TGTGCCAGCTCACCACAGACAGTCTCTGGAAACACCATATATTTT.

This rearrangement joins TRBV11-2 to TRBJ1-2; D remains unclear. V was shortened by 5 bases and J by 10 bases, with 14 bases between the two germline ends. Per the germline V gene, CDR1 is SGHAT and CDR2 is FQNNGV. The CDR3 totals 12 residues. CDR3 loop: CASSILGSDYTF. CDR3 sequence (DNA): TGTGCCAGCAGCATTTTGGGGAGTGACTACACCTTC.

The J gene is TRBJ1-4, the V gene TRBV5-1; perhaps TRBD1 as D (5 bases). The CDR3 contains 14 residues. V was shortened by 8 bases and J by 5 bases, with 16 bases between the two germline ends. The germline gives CDR1 SGHRS, CDR2 YFSETQ. CDR3 nucleotide sequence: TGCGCCAGTGCGCCAGGGATACCGAATGAAAAACTGTTTTTT. Protein sequence: CASAPGIPNEKLFF.

V usage is TRBV18 and J usage is TRBJ2-5; the D gene is possibly TRBD1 (5 bases). V gave up 6 bases and J gave up 2 bases, with 13 bases separating them. Germline CDR1 and CDR2: KGHSH and LQKENI. The CDR3 contains 14 residues. In nucleotides, the CDR3 is TGTGCCAGCTCGCAGGGTCTTCGACAAGAGACCCAGTACTTC. Its protein is CASSQGLRQETQYF.

The rearrangement joins TRBV18 to TRBJ2-6; TRBD1 matches 7 bases. Germline loops: CDR1 KGHSH, CDR2 LQKENI. With 3 bases clipped from V and 1 base from J, the junction kept 3 bases outside the gene matches. This CDR3 comprises 16 residues. CDR3 residues: CASSPLTGSGANVLTF. DNA for the CDR3: TGTGCCAGCTCACCTCTGACAGGGTCTGGGGCCAACGTCCTGACTTTC.

The V and J genes are TRBV6-5 and TRBJ1-1; 7 bases fit TRBD1. The J segment lost 0 bases and the V segment lost 6 bases, leaving 4 bases of the junction unmatched. The germline V gene encodes CDR1 MNHEY and CDR2 SVGAGI. This CDR3 contains 14 residues. The CDR3 reads CASSLQGMNTEAFF. The CDR3 DNA is TGTGCCAGCAGCCTACAGGGGATGAACACTGAAGCTTTCTTT.

The chain uses TRBV7-6 and TRBJ2-4; TRBD2 matches 10 bases. The germline V gene encodes CDR1 SGHVS and CDR2 FNYEAQ. V was clipped by 2 bases and J by 3 bases; unmatched bases: 10. The CDR3 length is 18 residues. The CDR3 here is CASSLSPSSGRSKNIQYF. In DNA form, the CDR3 reads TGTGCCAGCAGCTTAAGCCCCTCTAGCGGGAGAAGCAAAAACATTCAGTACTTC. The complete variable domain, with remaining parts taken from reference TRBV7-6 and TRBJ2-4, reads GAGVSQSPRYKVTKRGQDVALRCDPISGHVSLYWYRQALGQGPEFLTYFNYEAQQDKSGLPNDRFSAERPEGSISTLTIQRTEQRDSAMYRCASSLSPSSGRSKNIQYFGAGTRLSVL.

This chain uses TRBV5-4 with TRBJ2-1; maybe TRBD2 (6 bases). Trimming left V 0 bases short and J 7 bases short, with 17 bases between. The germline CDR1 and CDR2 sequences are SGHNT and YYREEE (reference sequence). The CDR3 is 16 residues long. The chain's CDR3 is CASSLEGAGLKNEQFF. As DNA, the CDR3 is TGTGCCAGCAGCTTGGAGGGCGCGGGATTGAAAAATGAGCAGTTCTTC.

The CDR3 loop is CASSMTSAAYEQYF. The DNA for the CDR3 is TGTGCCAGCAGCATGACTAGCGCTGCCTACGAGCAGTACTTC. The chain carries TRBV7-8 and TRBJ2-7; the match to TRBD2 covers 8 bases. Trimming took 5 bases from V and 2 from J; bases not matched to a gene: 5. The V gene's germline CDR1 is SGHVS and CDR2 FQNEAQ. This CDR3 has 14 amino acids.

This chain links TRBV2 with TRBJ1-1; the D gene is possibly TRBD1 (5 bases). This CDR3 region has 13 residues. In germline, CDR1 is SNHLY, CDR2 FYNNEI. The ends were cut back, 9 bases at V and 0 bases at J, with 11 bases in the middle. Written as DNA, the CDR3 is TGTGCCAGTAGGCGACAGCTGAACACTGAAGCTTTCTTT. Its protein product is CASRRQLNTEAFF.

This clone was counted only a few times. The chain links TRBV6-5 to TRBJ2-2; 8 positions agree with TRBD1. The CDR3 is made up of 13 amino acids. Per the germline V gene, CDR1 is MNHEY and CDR2 is SVGAGI. After removal of 8 bases from V and 2 bases from J, the junction contained 1 base not matched to a gene. DNA of the CDR3: TGTGCCAGCGACAGGGGCAACACCGGGGAGCTGTTTTTT. This encodes CASDRGNTGELFF.

CDR3 nucleotides: TGTGCCAGCAGCAGGGGGCAAGCCGGGGAGCTGTTTTTT. Its protein is CASSRGQAGELFF. The chain carries TRBV6-5 and TRBJ2-2; 8 nucleotides line up with TRBD1. The length of the CDR3 is 13 residues. The J segment lost 6 bases and the V segment lost 6 bases, leaving 3 bases of the junction unmatched. The germline CDR1 and CDR2 sequences are MNHEY and SVGAGI.

The rearrangement joins TRBV5-4 to TRBJ1-3; D is ambiguous. V was shortened by 4 bases and J by 3 bases, with 17 bases between the two germline ends. This CDR3 comprises 16 residues. Germline V lookup: CDR1 SGHNT, CDR2 YYREEE (reference sequence). In DNA form, the CDR3 reads TGTGCCAGCAGCACCTCGGGGATAATACTTGGAAACACCATATATTTT. This sequence encodes CASSTSGIILGNTIYF.

V gene TRBV5-1 combines with J gene TRBJ1-2; 9 nucleotides align to TRBD1. Germline V gene sequence: CDR1 SGHRS, CDR2 YFSETQ. Trimming removed 4 bases from V and 6 bases from J; junction bases left unmatched: 4. The CDR3 loop spans 13 amino acids. CDR3 residues: CASSTTGGNGYTF. The CDR3 DNA reads TGCGCCAGCAGCACGACAGGGGGGAATGGCTACACCTTC.

The V gene is TRBV30, the J gene TRBJ1-6; the match to TRBD1 covers 7 bases. Trimming cost V 2 bases and J 6 bases; bases outside gene matches: 7. Germline values: CDR1 GTSNPN, CDR2 SVGIG (reference sequence). The CDR3 consists of 15 residues. The CDR3, as DNA: TGTGCCTGGAGTCCGGTGACAGGGTTTAATTCACCCCTCCACTTT. The encoded protein is CAWSPVTGFNSPLHF.

The chain employs TRBV27 and TRBJ2-1; 13 bases agree with TRBD2. Germline V gene lookup returns CDR1 MNHEY and CDR2 SMNVEV (reference sequence). This CDR3 is built from 17 residues. V trimming: 4 bases; J trimming: 9 bases; junction bases outside the gene matches: 12. DNA for the CDR3: TGTGCCAGCAGTTCCTTCACCGGGACTAGCGGGAATGGTGAGCAGTTCTTC. Translating gives CASSSFTGTSGNGEQFF.